The 23 T cell receptor beta chains reported below all come from one sample, sequenced in a study of PD-L1 blockade in urothelial cancer. Sequencing was performed with immunoSEQ multiplex PCR; in TCRdb, only in-frame clones are kept and a portion is missing. The sample holds roughly 40,000 clones; about 86% are singletons and the top ten take 15% to 20%. The sequenced sample was PBMCs, obtained around atezolizumab (anti-PD-L1) treatment. The receptors stem from a man aged 60-69 years with urothelial cancer.

V usage is TRBV7-2 and J usage is TRBJ2-7; 9 bases align to TRBD1. This CDR3 is built from 16 residues. CDR1 is SGHTA and CDR2 is FQGNSA in the germline V gene. V was clipped by 1 base and J by 7 bases; unmatched bases: 11. The CDR3 reads CASSLGSPGQGREQYF. DNA for the CDR3: TGTGCCAGCAGCTTAGGATCCCCGGGACAGGGCCGGGAGCAGTACTTC. The complete variable domain, with remaining parts taken from reference TRBV7-2 and TRBJ2-7, reads GAGVSQSPSNKVTEKGKDVELRCDPISGHTALYWYRQSLGQGLEFLIYFQGNSAPDKSGLPSDRFSAERTGGSVSTLTIQRTQQEDSAVYLCASSLGSPGQGREQYFGPGTRLTVT.

The rearrangement joins TRBV29-1 to TRBJ2-5; 8 nucleotides match TRBD2. The germline V gene has CDR1 SQVTM and CDR2 ANQGSEA. There are 13 residues in the CDR3. The V and J ends lost 7 bases and 5 bases, in that order; junction bases with no gene match: 9. Written as DNA, the CDR3 is TGCAGCGCGGCGCGGGGGGCCCGGGAGACCCAGTACTTC. Protein product: CSAARGARETQYF.

The CDR3 loop reads CASSTTPDSNYGYTF. CDR3 DNA sequence: TGTGCCAGTAGTACAACTCCCGACAGTAACTATGGCTACACCTTC. The rearrangement uses TRBV19 and TRBJ1-2; D may be TRBD1 (5 bases). In germline, CDR1 is LNHDA, CDR2 SQIVND (reference sequence). This CDR3 has 15 residues. Trimming pared 4 bases from V and 1 base from J, leaving 13 bases between.

The chain employs TRBV10-2 and TRBJ2-3; D not certain. CDR1 and CDR2 (germline): WSHSY, SAAADI. V lost 1 base and J 7 bases, leaving 12 bases between the germline ends. The CDR3 extends over 14 amino acids. The CDR3, as DNA: TGCGCCAGCAGTGAGTTTGGGCTGTCGTATACGCAGTATTTT. Residues: CASSEFGLSYTQYF.

The gene calls are TRBV7-8 and TRBJ1-5, with TRBD1 identical over 10 bases. Per germline, CDR1 SGHVS and CDR2 FQNEAQ. V trimming: 1 base; J trimming: 7 bases; junction bases outside the gene matches: 4. The CDR3 loop spans 15 amino acids. In DNA, the CDR3 is TGTGCCAGCAGCTTAGGGGACAGGGGCTTGCAGCCCCAGCATTTT. Amino acid sequence: CASSLGDRGLQPQHF.

This clone was recorded once. The CDR3 spells CASSAGGANEQFF. DNA of the CDR3: TGCGCCAGCAGTGCAGGCGGGGCCAATGAGCAGTTCTTC. The chain joins TRBV10-1 to TRBJ2-1; maybe TRBD2 (6 bases). The CDR3 extends over 13 amino acids. Germline V gene lookup returns CDR1 WNHNN and CDR2 SYGVQD (reference sequence). The V and J ends lost 4 bases and 6 bases respectively, with 10 bases between them.

The chain is built from TRBV29-1 and TRBJ1-1; 7 positions agree with TRBD1. Germline V gene sequence: CDR1 SQVTM, CDR2 ANQGSEA. The ends lost 7 bases at V and 3 bases at J; junction bases unmatched: 5. The CDR3 extends over 12 amino acids. CDR3 region: CSAGTEDTEAFF. In DNA, the CDR3 is TGCAGCGCCGGGACAGAGGACACTGAAGCTTTCTTT.

V gene TRBV18 combines with J gene TRBJ2-7; D is perhaps TRBD1 (6 bases). The germline CDR1 and CDR2 sequences are KGHSH and LQKENI. The CDR3 has 13 amino acids. V lost 3 bases and J lost 2, with 8 bases in between. This chain's CDR3 is CASSPAGAYEQYF. In DNA form, the CDR3 reads TGTGCCAGCTCACCGGCAGGGGCCTACGAGCAGTACTTC. Supplemented by reference TRBV18 and TRBJ2-7, the full variable domain reads NAGVMQNPRHLVRRRGQEARLRCSPMKGHSHVYWYRQLPEEGLKFMVYLQKENIIDESGMPKERFSAEFPKEGPSILRIQQVVRGDSAAYFCASSPAGAYEQYFGPGTRLTVT.

This chain connects TRBV2 to TRBJ2-3; 8 bases align to TRBD2. V trimming: 2 bases; J trimming: 4 bases; junction bases outside the gene matches: 8. CDR3 length: 16 amino acids. Per germline, CDR1 SNHLY and CDR2 FYNNEI. The chain's CDR3 is CASSESPAGVPDTQYF. CDR3 sequence (DNA): TGTGCCAGCAGTGAAAGCCCAGCGGGAGTTCCAGATACGCAGTATTTT. The variable domain in full, with the rest retrieved from reference TRBV2 and TRBJ2-3, is EPEVTQTPSHQVTQMGQEVILRCVPISNHLYFYWYRQILGQKVEFLVSFYNNEISEKSEIFDDQFSVERPDGSNFTLKIRSTKLEDSAMYFCASSESPAGVPDTQYFGPGTRLTVL.

The chain recombines TRBV15 with TRBJ1-2; 7 positions match TRBD1. CDR3 length equals 13 residues. CDR1 and CDR2 (germline): LNHNV, YYDKDF (reference sequence). Unmatched junction bases numbered 2, after V lost 0 bases and J lost 7 bases. The CDR3 loop is CATSREGGSGYTF. CDR3 in DNA: TGTGCCACCAGCAGAGAAGGGGGCTCTGGCTACACCTTC.

The V gene is TRBV15, the J gene TRBJ1-1; no reliable D call. Trimming removed 2 bases from V and 5 bases from J, with 9 bases in between. Germline lookup yields CDR1 LNHNV and CDR2 YYDKDF (reference sequence). The CDR3 is 13 residues long. The CDR3, as DNA: TGTGCCACCAGCAGACAAGTGAGGACTGAAGCTTTCTTT. It specifies CATSRQVRTEAFF.

The chain combines TRBV11-2 with TRBJ2-5, with D perhaps matching TRBD1 (5 bases). CDR3 length: 13 amino acids. The V end lost 6 bases, the J end lost 5 bases, and 13 bases lay between the germline ends. In germline, CDR1 is SGHAT, CDR2 FQNNGV. CDR3 bases: TGTGCCAGCAGGGCCCAGGGTAGGGAGACCCAGTACTTC. Protein: CASRAQGRETQYF.

The rearrangement uses TRBV28 and TRBJ1-1; D is ambiguous. Germline V gives CDR1 MDHEN, CDR2 SYDVKM. Trimming removed 4 bases at V and 0 bases at J, with 15 bases between. The CDR3 loop spans 16 amino acids. CDR3 nucleotide sequence: TGTGCCAGCAGTTCTGCGGCAGTCAGCATGAACACTGAAGCTTTCTTT. This gives the protein CASSSAAVSMNTEAFF.

The chain couples TRBV7-8 to TRBJ2-1; 8 nucleotides agree with TRBD2. This CDR3 has 15 residues. Germline trimming cut 4 bases from V and 6 bases from J; bases unmatched to any gene: 8. The V gene's germline CDR1 is SGHVS and CDR2 FQNEAQ. Here the CDR3 DNA reads TGTGCCAGCAGCTACTACCCCGGGACTAGCAATGAGCAGTTCTTC. The encoded protein is CASSYYPGTSNEQFF.

This clone was found a few times. The chain carries TRBV5-5 and TRBJ2-2; perhaps TRBD1 as D (5 bases). The V gene's germline CDR1 is SGHKS and CDR2 YYEKEE (reference sequence). With 4 bases removed from V and 1 base from J, the gap between germline ends came to 8 bases. The CDR3 is 14 residues long. CDR3 amino acids: CASSIQGNTGELFF. CDR3 nucleotide sequence: TGTGCCAGCAGCATCCAGGGGAACACCGGGGAGCTGTTTTTT.

The chain employs TRBV18 and TRBJ1-4; D not resolved. The CDR3 sequence is 14 residues long. Germline loops: CDR1 KGHSH, CDR2 LQKENI. V was shortened by 2 bases and J by 13 bases, with 17 bases between the two germline ends. CDR3 DNA: TGTGCCAGCTCACCAGGGCCGAGGGTGAAGGGACTGTTTTTT. Amino acids: CASSPGPRVKGLFF.

The DNA of the CDR3 is TGTGCCAGCAGCCCAACCAGGGGGTCCGGGGAGCTGTTTTTT. Translating gives CASSPTRGSGELFF. The genes are TRBV11-3 and TRBJ2-2; TRBD1 matches 7 bases. The CDR3 is made up of 14 amino acids. CDR1 and CDR2 from the germline V gene are SGHNT and YENEEA. Trimming removed 5 bases from V and 6 bases from J; junction bases left unmatched: 6. Combining the CDR3 with reference TRBV11-3 and TRBJ2-2 gives the whole variable domain EAGVVQSPRYKIIEKKQPVAFWCNPISGHNTLYWYLQNLGQGPELLIRYENEEAVDDSQLPKDRFSAERLKGVDSTLKIQPAELGDSAVYLCASSPTRGSGELFFGEGSRLTVL.

The V and J genes are TRBV15 and TRBJ1-1, with 8 bases lining up with TRBD1. The V gene's germline CDR1 is LNHNV and CDR2 YYDKDF (reference sequence). The V segment lost 3 bases and the J segment 4 bases; nucleotides outside the gene matches: 10. The CDR3 is 16 amino acids. The CDR3 coding sequence is TGTGCCACCAGCAGGGGCAGGACAGGGCTGGTCACTGAAGCTTTCTTT. This sequence encodes CATSRGRTGLVTEAFF.

The V gene is TRBV19, the J gene TRBJ2-6, with D unclear. The germline gives CDR1 LNHDA, CDR2 SQIVND (reference sequence). With 4 bases removed from V and 1 base from J, the gap between germline ends came to 8 bases. The CDR3 runs to 15 residues. This CDR3 is CASSTSGSGANVLTF. The CDR3 DNA is TGTGCCAGTAGTACCTCCGGTTCTGGGGCCAACGTCCTGACTTTC.

The rearrangement joins TRBV5-8 to TRBJ2-7; the D gene is possibly TRBD1 (5 bases). The V gene lost 0 bases and the J gene lost 5 bases, with 12 bases spanning the gap. Germline CDR1 and CDR2: SGHTS and YDEGEE. This CDR3 has 14 amino acids. CDR3 nucleotides: TGTGCCAGCAGCTTGGAACTCCAACAGGACGAGCAGTACTTC. It translates to CASSLELQQDEQYF.

The CDR3 nucleotides read TGTGCCAGCAGCCAACTTGGAATGGGAGGCTACGAGCAGTACTTC. Its translation is CASSQLGMGGYEQYF. The gene calls are TRBV7-8 and TRBJ2-7; the D gene is possibly TRBD2 (6 bases). The V and J ends lost 5 bases and 3 bases respectively, with 17 bases between them. The CDR3 is made up of 15 amino acids. The germline CDR1 and CDR2 sequences are SGHVS and FQNEAQ.

The table lists this clone with a few counts. The J gene is TRBJ2-1, the V gene TRBV9; 8 bases agree with TRBD2. Per the germline V gene, CDR1 is SGDLS and CDR2 is YYNGEE. This CDR3 is built from 16 residues. V dropped 1 base and J dropped 8; count of bases not matched to a gene: 11. The CDR3 DNA reads as TGTGCCAGCAGCGTATATCGGGGGGGGCCGGTGGATGAGCAGTTCTTC. This codes for CASSVYRGGPVDEQFF.

This clone was picked up one time. The chain uses TRBV4-3 and TRBJ2-1; possibly TRBD2 for D (6 bases). This CDR3 has 18 residues. Germline assignment: CDR1 LGHNA and CDR2 YSLEER. Trimming stripped 0 bases from V and 0 bases from J, with 15 bases between. The CDR3 reads CASSQEGGSATSYNEQFF. The CDR3, as DNA: TGCGCCAGCAGCCAAGAGGGGGGATCGGCAACCTCCTACAATGAGCAGTTCTTC.